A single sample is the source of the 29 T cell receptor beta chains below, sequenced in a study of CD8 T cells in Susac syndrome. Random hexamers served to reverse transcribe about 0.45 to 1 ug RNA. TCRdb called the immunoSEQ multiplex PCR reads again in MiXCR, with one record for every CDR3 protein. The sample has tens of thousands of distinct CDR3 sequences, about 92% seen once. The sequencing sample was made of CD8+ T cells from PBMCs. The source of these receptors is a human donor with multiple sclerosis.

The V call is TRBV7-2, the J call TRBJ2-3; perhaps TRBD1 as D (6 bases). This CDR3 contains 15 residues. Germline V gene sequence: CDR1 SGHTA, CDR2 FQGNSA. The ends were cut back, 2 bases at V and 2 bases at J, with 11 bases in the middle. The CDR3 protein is CASSLWGRDTDTQYF. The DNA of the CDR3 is TGTGCCAGCAGCTTATGGGGGCGCGACACAGATACGCAGTATTTT.

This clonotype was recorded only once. This chain's CDR3 is CASTPDSGLEAFF. The CDR3 nucleotides are TGCGCCAGCACGCCGGACAGCGGACTTGAAGCTTTCTTT. J is TRBJ1-1 and V is TRBV4-1; maybe TRBD1 (6 bases). CDR1 and CDR2 (germline): MGHRA, YSYEKL. Between the trimmed V and J ends, which lost 7 bases and 7 bases, there was a span of 16 bases. This CDR3 has 13 amino acids.

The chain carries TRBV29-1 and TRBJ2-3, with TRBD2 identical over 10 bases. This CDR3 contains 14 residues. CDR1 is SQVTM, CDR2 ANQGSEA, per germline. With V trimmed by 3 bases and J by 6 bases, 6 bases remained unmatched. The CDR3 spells CSVEQRGGDDTQYF. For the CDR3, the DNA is TGCAGCGTTGAGCAGCGGGGGGGAGATGATACGCAGTATTTT.

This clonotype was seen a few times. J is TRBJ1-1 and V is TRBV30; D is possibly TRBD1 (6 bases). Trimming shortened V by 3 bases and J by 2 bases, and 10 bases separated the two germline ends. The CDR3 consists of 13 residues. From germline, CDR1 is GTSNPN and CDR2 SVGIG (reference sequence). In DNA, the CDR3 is TGTGCCTGGAGGTGGGGGCTCAACACTGAAGCTTTCTTT. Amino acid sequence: CAWRWGLNTEAFF. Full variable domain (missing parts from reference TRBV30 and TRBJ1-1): SQTIHQWPATLVQPVGSPLSLECTVEGTSNPNLYWYRQAAGRGLQLLFYSVGIGQISSEVPQNLSASRPQDRQFILSSKKLLLSDSGFYLCAWRWGLNTEAFFGQGTRLTVV.

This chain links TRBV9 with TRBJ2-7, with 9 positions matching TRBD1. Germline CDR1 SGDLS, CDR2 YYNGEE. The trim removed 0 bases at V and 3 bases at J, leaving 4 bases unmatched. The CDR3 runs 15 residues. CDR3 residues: CASSVGGQGFYEQYF. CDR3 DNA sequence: TGTGCCAGCAGCGTAGGGGGACAGGGCTTCTACGAGCAGTACTTC.

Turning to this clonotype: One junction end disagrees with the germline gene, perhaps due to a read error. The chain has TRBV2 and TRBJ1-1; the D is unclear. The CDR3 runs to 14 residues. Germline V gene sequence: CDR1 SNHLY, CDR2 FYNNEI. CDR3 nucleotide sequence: TGTGCCAGCAGGAAGGGATTGATAAACAGTGAAGCTTTCTTT. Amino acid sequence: CASRKGLINSEAFF.

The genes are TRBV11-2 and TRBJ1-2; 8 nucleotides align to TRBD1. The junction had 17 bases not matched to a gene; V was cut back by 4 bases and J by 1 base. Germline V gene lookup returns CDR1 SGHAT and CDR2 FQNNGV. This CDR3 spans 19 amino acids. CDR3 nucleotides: TGTGCCAGCAGCTCATCCCCAACTACCTGGACAGGGATTAACTATGGCTACACCTTC. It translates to CASSSSPTTWTGINYGYTF.

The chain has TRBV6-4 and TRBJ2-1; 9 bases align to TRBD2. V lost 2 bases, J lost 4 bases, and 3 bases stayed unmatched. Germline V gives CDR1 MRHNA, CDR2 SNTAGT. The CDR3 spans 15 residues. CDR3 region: CASSDDAGGYNEQFF. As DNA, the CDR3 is TGTGCCAGCAGTGACGATGCGGGGGGGTACAATGAGCAGTTCTTC.

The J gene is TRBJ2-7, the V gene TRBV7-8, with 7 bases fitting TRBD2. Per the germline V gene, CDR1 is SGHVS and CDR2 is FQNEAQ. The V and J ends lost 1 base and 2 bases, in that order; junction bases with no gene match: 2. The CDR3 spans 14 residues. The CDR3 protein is CASSLVTSTYEQYF. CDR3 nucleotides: TGTGCCAGCAGCTTAGTGACTAGCACCTACGAGCAGTACTTC.

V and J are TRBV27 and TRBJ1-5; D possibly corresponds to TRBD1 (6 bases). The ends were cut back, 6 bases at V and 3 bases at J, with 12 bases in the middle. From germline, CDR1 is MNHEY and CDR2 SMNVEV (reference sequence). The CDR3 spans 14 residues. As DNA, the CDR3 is TGTGCCAGCAGAATACAGGGTTCCAATCAGCCCCAGCATTTT. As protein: CASRIQGSNQPQHF.

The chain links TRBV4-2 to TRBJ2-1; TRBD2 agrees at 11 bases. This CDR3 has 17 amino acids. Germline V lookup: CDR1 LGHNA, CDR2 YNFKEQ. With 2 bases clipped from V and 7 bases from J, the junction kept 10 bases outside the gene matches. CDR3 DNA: TGTGCCAGCAGCCAATCCATAGCGGGGGGGCCGCGGAATGAGCAGTTCTTC. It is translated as CASSQSIAGGPRNEQFF.

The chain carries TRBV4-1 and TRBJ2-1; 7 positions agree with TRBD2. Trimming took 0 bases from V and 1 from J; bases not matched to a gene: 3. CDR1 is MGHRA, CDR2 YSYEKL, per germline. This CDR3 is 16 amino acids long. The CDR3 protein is CASSQETGGSYNEQFF. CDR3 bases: TGCGCCAGCAGCCAAGAAACCGGGGGGTCCTACAATGAGCAGTTCTTC.

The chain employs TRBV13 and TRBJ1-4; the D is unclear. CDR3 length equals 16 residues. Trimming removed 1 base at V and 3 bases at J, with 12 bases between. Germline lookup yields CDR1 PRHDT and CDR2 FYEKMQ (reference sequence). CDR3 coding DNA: TGTGCCAGCAGCTTAGAAGGGATCTCTGCTAATGAAAAACTGTTTTTT. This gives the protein CASSLEGISANEKLFF.

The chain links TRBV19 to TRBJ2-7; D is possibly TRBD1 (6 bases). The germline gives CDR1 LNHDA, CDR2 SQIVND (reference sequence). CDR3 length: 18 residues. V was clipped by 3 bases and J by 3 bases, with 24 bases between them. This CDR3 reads CASSIRELDSTGVYEQYF. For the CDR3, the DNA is TGTGCCAGTAGTATTCGAGAACTGGACAGTACGGGTGTCTACGAGCAGTACTTC.

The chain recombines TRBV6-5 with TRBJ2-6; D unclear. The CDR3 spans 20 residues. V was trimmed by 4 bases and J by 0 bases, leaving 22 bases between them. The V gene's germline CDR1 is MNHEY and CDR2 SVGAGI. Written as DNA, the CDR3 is TGTGCCAGCAGTTCTACCTTTCCAACAGCGTTCGGCTCTGGGGCCAACGTCCTGACTTTC. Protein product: CASSSTFPTAFGSGANVLTF.

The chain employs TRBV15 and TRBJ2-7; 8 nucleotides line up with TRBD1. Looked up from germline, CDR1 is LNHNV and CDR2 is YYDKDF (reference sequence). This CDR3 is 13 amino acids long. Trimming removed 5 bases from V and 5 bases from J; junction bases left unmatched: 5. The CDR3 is CATSGWTGNEQYF. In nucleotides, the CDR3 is TGTGCCACCAGCGGTTGGACAGGGAACGAGCAGTACTTC.

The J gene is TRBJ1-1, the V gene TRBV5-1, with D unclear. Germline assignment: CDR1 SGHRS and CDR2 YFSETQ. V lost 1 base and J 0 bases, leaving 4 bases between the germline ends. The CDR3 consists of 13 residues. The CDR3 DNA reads TGCGCCAGCAGCTTGACACTGAACACTGAAGCTTTCTTT. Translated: CASSLTLNTEAFF.

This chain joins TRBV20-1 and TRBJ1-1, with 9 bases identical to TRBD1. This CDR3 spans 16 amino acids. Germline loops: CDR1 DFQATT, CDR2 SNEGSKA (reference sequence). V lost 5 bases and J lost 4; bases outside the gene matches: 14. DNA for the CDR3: TGCAGTGCTTGCCCGTTGGATAGGGACAGGGTCACTGAAGCTTTCTTT. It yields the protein CSACPLDRDRVTEAFF.

The CDR3, as DNA: TGCAGCGTTGGCCCCGACCCGGAGATGAACACTGAAGCTTTCTTT. Protein sequence: CSVGPDPEMNTEAFF. This chain joins TRBV29-1 and TRBJ1-1; D is uncertain. Germline CDR1 and CDR2: SQVTM and ANQGSEA. This CDR3 is built from 15 residues. V was cut by 4 bases and J by 0 bases, with 15 bases left in between.

Here the CDR3 DNA reads TGTGCCAGTAGTTCCACCGGGACAGGGGATGGCAATCAGCCCCAGCATTTT. Translating gives CASSSTGTGDGNQPQHF. The V and J genes are TRBV19 and TRBJ1-5, with 10 positions matching TRBD1. The junction had 9 bases not matched to a gene; V was cut back by 5 bases and J by 2 bases. Germline CDR1 reads LNHDA; CDR2 reads SQIVND (reference sequence). The length of the CDR3 is 17 residues. The full variable domain, completed using reference TRBV19 and TRBJ1-5, is DGGITQSPKYLFRKEGQNVTLSCEQNLNHDAMYWYRQDPGQGLRLIYYSQIVNDFQKGDIAEGYSVSREKKESFPLTVTSAQKNPTAFYLCASSSTGTGDGNQPQHFGDGTRLSIL.

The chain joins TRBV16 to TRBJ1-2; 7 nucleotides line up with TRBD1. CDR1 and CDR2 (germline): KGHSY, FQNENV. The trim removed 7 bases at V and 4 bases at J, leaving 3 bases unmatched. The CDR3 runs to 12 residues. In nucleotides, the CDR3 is TGTGCCAGCAAGCAGGGGGGCTATGGCTACACCTTC. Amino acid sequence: CASKQGGYGYTF.

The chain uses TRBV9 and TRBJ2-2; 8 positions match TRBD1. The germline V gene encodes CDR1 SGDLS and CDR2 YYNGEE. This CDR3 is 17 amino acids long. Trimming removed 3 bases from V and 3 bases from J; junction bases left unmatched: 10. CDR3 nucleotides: TGTGCCAGCAGCGCCCACCGGGGCAGGGGGCACACCGGGGAGCTGTTTTTT. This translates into CASSAHRGRGHTGELFF.

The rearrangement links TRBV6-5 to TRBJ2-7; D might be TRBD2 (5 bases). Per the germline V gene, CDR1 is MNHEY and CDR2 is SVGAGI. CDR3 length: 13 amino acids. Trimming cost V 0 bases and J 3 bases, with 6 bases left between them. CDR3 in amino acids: CASSYSEGYEQYF. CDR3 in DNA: TGTGCCAGCAGTTACTCTGAGGGCTACGAGCAGTACTTC.

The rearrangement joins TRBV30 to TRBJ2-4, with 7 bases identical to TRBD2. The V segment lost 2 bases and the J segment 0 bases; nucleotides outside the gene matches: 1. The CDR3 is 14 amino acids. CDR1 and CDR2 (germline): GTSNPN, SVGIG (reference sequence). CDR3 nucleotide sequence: TGTGCCTGGAGTTGGGGGGGAGCCAAAAACATTCAGTACTTC. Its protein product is CAWSWGGAKNIQYF.

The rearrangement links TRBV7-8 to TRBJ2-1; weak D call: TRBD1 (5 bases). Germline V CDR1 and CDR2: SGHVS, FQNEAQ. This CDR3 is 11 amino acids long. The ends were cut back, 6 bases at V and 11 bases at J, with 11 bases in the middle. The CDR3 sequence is CASSWGPQQFF. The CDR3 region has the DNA TGTGCCAGCAGTTGGGGCCCCCAGCAGTTCTTC.

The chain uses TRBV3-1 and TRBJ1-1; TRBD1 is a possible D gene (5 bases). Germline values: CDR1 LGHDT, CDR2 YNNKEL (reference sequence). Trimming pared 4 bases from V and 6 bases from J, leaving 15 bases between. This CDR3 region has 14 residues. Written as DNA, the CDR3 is TGTGCCAGCAGCCCGGGACCCTGGAATGCTGAAGCTTTCTTT. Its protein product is CASSPGPWNAEAFF.

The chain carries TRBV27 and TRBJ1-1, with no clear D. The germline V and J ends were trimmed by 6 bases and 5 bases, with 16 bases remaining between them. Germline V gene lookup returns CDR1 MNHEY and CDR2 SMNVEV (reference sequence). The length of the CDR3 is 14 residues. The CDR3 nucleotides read TGTGCCAGCAGCTTGACCCTCCTGGGGACTGAAGCTTTCTTT. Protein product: CASSLTLLGTEAFF.

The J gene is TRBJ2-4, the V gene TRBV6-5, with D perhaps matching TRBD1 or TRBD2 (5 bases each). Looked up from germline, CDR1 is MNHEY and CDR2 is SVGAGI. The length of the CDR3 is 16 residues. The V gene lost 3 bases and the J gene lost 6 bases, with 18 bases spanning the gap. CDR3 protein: CASSYGWGYSGNIQYF. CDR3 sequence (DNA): TGTGCCAGCAGTTATGGTTGGGGGTATAGTGGAAACATTCAGTACTTC.

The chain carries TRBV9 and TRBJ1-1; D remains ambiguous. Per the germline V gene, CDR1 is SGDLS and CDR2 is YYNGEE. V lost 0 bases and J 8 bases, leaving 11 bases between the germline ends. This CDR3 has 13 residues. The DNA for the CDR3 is TGTGCCAGCAGCGTAGTTGTCGGACGCGAAGCTTTCTTT. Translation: CASSVVVGREAFF.